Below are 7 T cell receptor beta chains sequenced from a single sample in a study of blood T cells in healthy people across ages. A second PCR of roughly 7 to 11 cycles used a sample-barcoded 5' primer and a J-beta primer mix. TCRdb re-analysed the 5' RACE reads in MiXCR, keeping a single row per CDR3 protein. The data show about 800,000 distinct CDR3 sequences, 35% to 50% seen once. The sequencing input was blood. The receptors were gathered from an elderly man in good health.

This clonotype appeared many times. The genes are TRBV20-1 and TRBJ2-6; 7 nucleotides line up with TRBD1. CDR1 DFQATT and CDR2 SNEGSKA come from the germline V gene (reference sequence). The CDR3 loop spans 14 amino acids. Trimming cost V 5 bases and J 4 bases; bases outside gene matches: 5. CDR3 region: CSAPGTVGANVLTF. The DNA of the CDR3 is TGCAGTGCTCCTGGGACAGTCGGGGCCAACGTCCTGACTTTC.

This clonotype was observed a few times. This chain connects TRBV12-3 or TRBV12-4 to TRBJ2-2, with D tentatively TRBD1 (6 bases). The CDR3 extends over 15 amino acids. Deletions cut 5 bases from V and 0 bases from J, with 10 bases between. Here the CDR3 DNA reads TGTGCCAGCAGTCCAAGGACAGCGAACACCGGGGAGCTGTTTTTT. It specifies CASSPRTANTGELFF.

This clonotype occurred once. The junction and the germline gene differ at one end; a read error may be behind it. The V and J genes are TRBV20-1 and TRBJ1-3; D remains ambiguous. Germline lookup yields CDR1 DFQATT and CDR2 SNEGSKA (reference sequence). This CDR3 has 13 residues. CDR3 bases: TGCAGTGCCGAACAGCAACCTGGAAGCACCATATATTTT. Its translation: CSAEQQPGSTIYF.

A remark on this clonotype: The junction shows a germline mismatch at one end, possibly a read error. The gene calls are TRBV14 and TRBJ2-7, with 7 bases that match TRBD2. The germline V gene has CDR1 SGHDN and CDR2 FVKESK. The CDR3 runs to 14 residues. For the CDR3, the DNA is TGTGCCAGCAGCCAGTCGGGAGGAACCTACGAGCGGTACTTC. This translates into CASSQSGGTYERYF.

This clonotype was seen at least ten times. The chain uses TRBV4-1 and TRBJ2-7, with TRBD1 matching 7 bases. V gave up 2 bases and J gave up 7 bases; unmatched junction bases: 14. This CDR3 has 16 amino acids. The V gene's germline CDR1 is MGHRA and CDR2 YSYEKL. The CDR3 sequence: CASSQLDREDDSEQYF. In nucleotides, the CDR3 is TGCGCCAGCAGCCAACTAGACAGGGAAGATGACAGTGAGCAGTACTTC.

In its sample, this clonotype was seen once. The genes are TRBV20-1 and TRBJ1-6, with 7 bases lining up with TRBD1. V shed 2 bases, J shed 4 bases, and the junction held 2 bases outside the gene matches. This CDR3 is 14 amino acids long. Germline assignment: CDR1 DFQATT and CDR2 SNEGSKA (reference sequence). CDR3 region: CSARTGQYNSPLHF. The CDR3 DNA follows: TGCAGTGCTAGAACGGGACAGTATAATTCACCCCTCCACTTT.

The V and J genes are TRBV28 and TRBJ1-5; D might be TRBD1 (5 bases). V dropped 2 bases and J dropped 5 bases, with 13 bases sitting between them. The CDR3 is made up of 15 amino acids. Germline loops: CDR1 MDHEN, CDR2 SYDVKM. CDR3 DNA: TGTGCCAGCAGTTTAGGTCTCCTAGGGGATCAGCCCCAGCATTTT. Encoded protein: CASSLGLLGDQPQHF.